Below, 24 T cell receptor beta chains from the same sample are listed, as sequenced in a study of T cell repertoires in cytomegalovirus infection. TCRdb fed the reads into MiXCR, producing one record per CDR3 protein. The data hold hundreds of thousands of distinct CDR3 sequences, with 30% to 35% observed a single time. Their cognate antigens are unknown. Sequencing was performed on cultured PBMCs, taken from culture after CMV antigen stimulation. Receptor source: a human donor in good health (CMV status not recorded). Some clones in this sample may be carry-over from other donors' samples.

This chain connects TRBV10-3 to TRBJ2-2, with TRBD2 matching 12 bases. The CDR3 consists of 19 residues. Germline lookup yields CDR1 ENHRY and CDR2 SYGVKD. The ends lost 1 base at V and 7 bases at J; junction bases unmatched: 13. The CDR3 nucleotides read TGTGCCATCAGTGAGTTCCGACTAGCGGGGGCCCTCGGAGGCGGGGAGCTGTTTTTT. Its protein is CAISEFRLAGALGGGELFF.

This clonotype came up many times. The chain has TRBV7-2 and TRBJ2-3, with 10 bases that match TRBD2. The CDR3 is 20 residues long. V shed 5 bases, J shed 3 bases, and the junction held 20 bases outside the gene matches. Germline loops: CDR1 SGHTA, CDR2 FQGNSA. This chain's CDR3 is CASSIKYRGPSGSRTDTQYF. Written as DNA, the CDR3 is TGTGCCAGCAGCATTAAATATAGGGGGCCTAGCGGGAGTAGGACAGATACGCAGTATTTT.

The V and J genes are TRBV20-1 and TRBJ2-5; D is uncertain. CDR3 length: 12 residues. CDR1 is DFQATT and CDR2 is SNEGSKA in the germline V gene (reference sequence). V shed 6 bases and J shed 2 bases, with 10 bases lying between them. CDR3: CSALENQETQYF. CDR3 nucleotide sequence: TGCAGTGCGCTAGAGAATCAAGAGACCCAGTACTTC.

CDR3: CASSSWGVGKNIQYF. CDR3 DNA sequence: TGTGCCAGCAGCTCCTGGGGAGTTGGCAAAAACATTCAGTACTTC. V usage is TRBV7-2 and J usage is TRBJ2-4; tentative D call: TRBD2 (5 bases). The germline V gene has CDR1 SGHTA and CDR2 FQGNSA. The CDR3 contains 15 residues. Trimming took off 4 bases at V and 3 bases at J, with 13 bases between the two ends.

The rearrangement links TRBV7-9 to TRBJ2-7; 10 bases align to TRBD2. V dropped 7 bases and J dropped 1; count of bases not matched to a gene: 13. CDR1 and CDR2 (germline): SEHNR, FQNEAQ (reference sequence). The CDR3 covers 17 residues. CDR3 amino acids: CASTSGPTSGASYEQYF. The CDR3 coding sequence is TGTGCCAGCACCTCGGGACCCACTAGCGGGGCATCCTACGAGCAGTACTTC.

This clonotype was observed a handful of times. The J gene is TRBJ1-3, the V gene TRBV7-9; possibly TRBD1 for D (5 bases). The CDR3 spans 19 residues. Germline V gives CDR1 SEHNR, CDR2 FQNEAQ (reference sequence). Trimming left V 3 bases short and J 2 bases short, with 23 bases between. CDR3 DNA sequence: TGTGCCAGCAGCTTGGGGACTTGGGGAAAACAGTGGACTGGAAACACCATATATTTT. Protein: CASSLGTWGKQWTGNTIYF.

Many counts were recorded for this clonotype. This chain uses TRBV7-6 with TRBJ2-6; D is uncertain. The V end was cut by 5 bases, the J end by 3 bases, with 11 bases between. This CDR3 region has 15 residues. The germline V gene encodes CDR1 SGHVS and CDR2 FNYEAQ. The chain's CDR3 is CASSPWTGGANVLTF. The CDR3 coding sequence is TGTGCCAGCAGCCCGTGGACGGGTGGGGCCAACGTCCTGACTTTC. The variable domain in full, completed from reference TRBV7-6 and TRBJ2-6, reads GAGVSQSPRYKVTKRGQDVALRCDPISGHVSLYWYRQALGQGPEFLTYFNYEAQQDKSGLPNDRFSAERPEGSISTLTIQRTEQRDSAMYRCASSPWTGGANVLTFGAGSRLTVL.

The V gene is TRBV20-1, the J gene TRBJ2-1; 7 bases line up with TRBD2. The germline CDR1 and CDR2 sequences are DFQATT and SNEGSKA (reference sequence). The CDR3 runs to 15 residues. V lost 3 bases and J lost 0; bases outside the gene matches: 5. The CDR3 spells CSAREAGRSYNEQFF. DNA of the CDR3: TGCAGTGCTAGGGAAGCGGGGCGCTCCTACAATGAGCAGTTCTTC.

This chain links TRBV12-5 with TRBJ2-6; D not resolved. Germline CDR1 is LGHNT and CDR2 is FRNRAP. V dropped 2 bases and J dropped 1 base, with 9 bases sitting between them. The CDR3 spans 16 residues. The CDR3 is CASGLSPVSGANVLTF. In nucleotides, the CDR3 is TGTGCTAGTGGTTTGTCCCCGGTTTCTGGGGCCAACGTCCTGACTTTC. The complete variable domain, with remaining parts taken from reference TRBV12-5 and TRBJ2-6, reads DARVTQTPRHKVTEMGQEVTMRCQPILGHNTVFWYRQTMMQGLELLAYFRNRAPLDDSGMPKDRFSAEMPDATLATLKIQPSEPRDSAVYFCASGLSPVSGANVLTFGAGSRLTVL.

The sample holds a few counts of this clonotype. This chain joins TRBV18 and TRBJ2-3; TRBD1 is a possible D gene (5 bases). The CDR3 contains 13 residues. Deletions cut 5 bases from V and 5 bases from J, with 11 bases between. Looked up from germline, CDR1 is KGHSH and CDR2 is LQKENI. CDR3 in amino acids: CASSSGPEDTQYF. Here the CDR3 DNA reads TGTGCCAGCTCATCAGGGCCAGAAGATACGCAGTATTTT.

This clonotype came up many times. The J gene is TRBJ1-5, the V gene TRBV7-2; D remains ambiguous. The CDR3 has 12 residues. The V end was cut by 2 bases, the J end by 3 bases, with 2 bases between. CDR1 is SGHTA, CDR2 FQGNSA, per germline. CDR3 sequence reads: CASSLHNQPQHF. The CDR3, as DNA: TGTGCCAGCAGCTTACACAATCAGCCCCAGCATTTT.

This clonotype showed up just a few times. V usage is TRBV5-6 and J usage is TRBJ2-3; the D is unclear. Germline V lookup: CDR1 SGHDT, CDR2 YYEEEE. Trimming shortened V by 2 bases and J by 2 bases, and 9 bases separated the two germline ends. CDR3 length: 14 amino acids. The CDR3 region has the DNA TGTGCCAGCAGCTTTGGCCAGACCACAGATACGCAGTATTTT. Protein: CASSFGQTTDTQYF.

V gene TRBV29-1 combines with J gene TRBJ2-7; maybe TRBD1 (5 bases). V shed 3 bases and J shed 0 bases, with 6 bases lying between them. Germline V gene sequence: CDR1 SQVTM, CDR2 ANQGSEA. The length of the CDR3 is 12 residues. The CDR3 sequence: CSVDTGSYEQYF. CDR3 bases: TGCAGCGTTGATACAGGCTCCTACGAGCAGTACTTC.

V is TRBV29-1 and J is TRBJ2-5, with D unclear. The V end lost 4 bases, the J end lost 1 base, and 10 bases lay between the germline ends. The CDR3 spans 13 residues. The germline gives CDR1 SQVTM, CDR2 ANQGSEA. CDR3 loop: CSVVLQIQETQYF. The CDR3 nucleotides read TGCAGCGTTGTACTACAGATCCAAGAGACCCAGTACTTC.

Here the CDR3 DNA reads TGTGCCAGCAGCTTAGATTATGGGGGACCCGGAGACTATAGCAATCAGCCCCAGCATTTT. Its protein product is CASSLDYGGPGDYSNQPQHF. The chain couples TRBV11-2 to TRBJ1-5; a weak D match, TRBD1 (5 bases). Germline values: CDR1 SGHAT, CDR2 FQNNGV. The CDR3 runs 20 residues. V lost 0 bases, J lost 0 bases, and 21 bases lay in between.

V and J are TRBV12-3 or TRBV12-4 and TRBJ2-3; TRBD1 is a possible D gene (7 bases). The V gene lost 5 bases and the J gene lost 4 bases, with 19 bases spanning the gap. The CDR3 totals 16 residues. This CDR3 is CASSNPHRGGADTQYF. CDR3 nucleotides: TGTGCCAGCAGTAACCCTCACAGGGGAGGAGCAGATACGCAGTATTTT.

The V call is TRBV4-2, the J call TRBJ2-7; perhaps D is TRBD1 or TRBD2 (5 bases each). Trimming removed 4 bases from V and 3 bases from J, with 13 bases in between. Per germline, CDR1 LGHNA and CDR2 YNFKEQ. There are 14 residues in the CDR3. CDR3 bases: TGTGCCAGCAGCCGCCGGGACCAAGGCTACGAGCAGTACTTC. Translating it yields CASSRRDQGYEQYF.

This clonotype was seen more than once but under ten times. The chain recombines TRBV4-1 with TRBJ1-1, with a possible D match to TRBD1 (6 bases). This CDR3 comprises 14 residues. The V and J ends lost 3 bases and 8 bases respectively, with 16 bases between them. From germline, CDR1 is MGHRA and CDR2 YSYEKL. CDR3 sequence (DNA): TGCGCCAGCAGCCACCCCGGAAAAGGGGGGGAAGCTTTCTTT. This sequence encodes CASSHPGKGGEAFF.

Only a few counts were recorded for this clonotype. This rearrangement joins TRBV6-2 or TRBV6-3 to TRBJ1-5; D remains ambiguous. There are 13 residues in the CDR3. Germline assignment: CDR1 MNHEY and CDR2 SVGEGT. The germline V and J ends were trimmed by 6 bases and 6 bases, with 12 bases remaining between them. CDR3: CASRPVVGQPQHF. In DNA, the CDR3 is TGTGCCAGCAGACCCGTTGTCGGTCAGCCCCAGCATTTT.

This clonotype was seen more than once but under ten times. The V gene is TRBV7-9, the J gene TRBJ1-2, with 7 bases lining up with TRBD1. CDR1 and CDR2 (germline): SEHNR, FQNEAQ (reference sequence). The length of the CDR3 is 14 residues. Germline trimming cut 6 bases from V and 2 bases from J; bases unmatched to any gene: 6. The CDR3 DNA reads TGTGCCAGCAGAAGGGACAGCCTGAACTATGGCTACACCTTC. Its protein product is CASRRDSLNYGYTF.

The chain has TRBV19 and TRBJ1-5; 9 bases map to TRBD1. J was trimmed by 5 bases and V by 10 bases; bases with no gene match: 9. The CDR3 length is 14 residues. The germline V gene encodes CDR1 LNHDA and CDR2 SQIVND (reference sequence). CDR3 region: CATSGQGGDQPQHF. DNA of the CDR3: TGTGCCACCTCGGGACAGGGAGGTGATCAGCCCCAGCATTTT.

This clonotype has only a few counts. The chain employs TRBV2 and TRBJ1-1, with D possibly being TRBD1 (5 bases). V dropped 7 bases and J dropped 1 base, with 16 bases sitting between them. The germline gives CDR1 SNHLY, CDR2 FYNNEI. The CDR3 runs 15 residues. CDR3: CASIGGVRGNTEAFF. The CDR3 DNA sequence: TGTGCCAGCATAGGAGGCGTTAGGGGGAACACTGAAGCTTTCTTT.

The V gene is TRBV7-6, the J gene TRBJ2-1; 9 bases are a match to TRBD1. The J segment lost 5 bases and the V segment lost 4 bases, leaving 6 bases of the junction unmatched. Germline V gene sequence: CDR1 SGHVS, CDR2 FNYEAQ. The CDR3 length is 15 residues. The CDR3 nucleotides read TGTGCCAGCAGCTGGCCAGGACAGGGGAACAATGAGCAGTTCTTC. Translated, it gives CASSWPGQGNNEQFF.

V is TRBV4-1 and J is TRBJ1-4; the D gene is possibly TRBD1 (6 bases). CDR1 and CDR2 from the germline V gene are MGHRA and YSYEKL. V was pared by 4 bases and J by 7 bases, with 13 bases between. The CDR3 has 14 residues. CDR3 in amino acids: CASSLAGGFEKLFF. As DNA, the CDR3 is TGCGCCAGCAGCCTGGCGGGGGGCTTTGAAAAACTGTTTTTT.